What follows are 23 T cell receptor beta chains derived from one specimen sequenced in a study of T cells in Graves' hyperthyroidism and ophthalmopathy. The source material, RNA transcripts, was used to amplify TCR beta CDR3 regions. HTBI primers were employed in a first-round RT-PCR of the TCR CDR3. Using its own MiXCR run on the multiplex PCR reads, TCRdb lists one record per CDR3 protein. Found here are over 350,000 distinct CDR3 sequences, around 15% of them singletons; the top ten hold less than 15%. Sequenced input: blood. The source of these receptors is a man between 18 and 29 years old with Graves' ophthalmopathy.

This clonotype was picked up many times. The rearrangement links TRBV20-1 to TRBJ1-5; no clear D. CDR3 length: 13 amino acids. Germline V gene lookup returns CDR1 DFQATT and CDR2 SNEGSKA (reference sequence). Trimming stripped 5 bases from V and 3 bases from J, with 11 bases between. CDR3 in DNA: TGCAGTGCTCGAGGCTCACCCAATCAGCCCCAGCATTTT. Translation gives CSARGSPNQPQHF.

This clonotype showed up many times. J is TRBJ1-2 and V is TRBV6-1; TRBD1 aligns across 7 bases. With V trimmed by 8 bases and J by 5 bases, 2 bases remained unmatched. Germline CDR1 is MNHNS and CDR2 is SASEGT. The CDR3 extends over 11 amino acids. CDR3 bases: TGTGCCAGCGGGACAGCTTATGGCTACACCTTC. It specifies CASGTAYGYTF.

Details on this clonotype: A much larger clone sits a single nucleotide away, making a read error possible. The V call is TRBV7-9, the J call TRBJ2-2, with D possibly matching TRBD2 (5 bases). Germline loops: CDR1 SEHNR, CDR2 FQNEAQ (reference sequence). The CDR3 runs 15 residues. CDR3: CASSLGPLNTGELSF. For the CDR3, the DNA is TGTGCCAGCAGCTTAGGACCGTTGAACACCGGGGAGCTGTCTTTT.

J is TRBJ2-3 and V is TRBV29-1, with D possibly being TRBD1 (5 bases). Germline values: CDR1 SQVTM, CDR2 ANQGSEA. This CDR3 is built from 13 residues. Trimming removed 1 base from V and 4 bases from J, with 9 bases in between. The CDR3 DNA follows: TGCAGCGTTGAAGGGCAGGGCGCAGATACGCAGTATTTT. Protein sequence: CSVEGQGADTQYF.

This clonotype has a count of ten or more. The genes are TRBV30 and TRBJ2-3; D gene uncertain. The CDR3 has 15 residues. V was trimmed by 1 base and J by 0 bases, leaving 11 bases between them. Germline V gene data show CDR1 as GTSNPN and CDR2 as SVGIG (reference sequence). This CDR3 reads CAWSGATRSTDTQYF. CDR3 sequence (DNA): TGTGCCTGGAGTGGAGCTACCCGTAGCACAGATACGCAGTATTTT.

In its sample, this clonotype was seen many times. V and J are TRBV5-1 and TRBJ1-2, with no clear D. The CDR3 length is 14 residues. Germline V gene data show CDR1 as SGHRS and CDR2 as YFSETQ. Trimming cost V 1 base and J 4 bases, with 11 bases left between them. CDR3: CASSLHDTIYGYTF. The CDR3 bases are TGCGCCAGCAGCTTGCACGACACGATCTATGGCTACACCTTC.

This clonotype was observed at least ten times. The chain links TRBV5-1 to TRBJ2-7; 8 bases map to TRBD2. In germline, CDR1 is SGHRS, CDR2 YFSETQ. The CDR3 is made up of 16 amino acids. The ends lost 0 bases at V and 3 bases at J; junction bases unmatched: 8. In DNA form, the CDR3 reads TGCGCCAGCAGCTTGGCCCAGACGGGGGGGCTCTACGAGCAGTACTTC. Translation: CASSLAQTGGLYEQYF.

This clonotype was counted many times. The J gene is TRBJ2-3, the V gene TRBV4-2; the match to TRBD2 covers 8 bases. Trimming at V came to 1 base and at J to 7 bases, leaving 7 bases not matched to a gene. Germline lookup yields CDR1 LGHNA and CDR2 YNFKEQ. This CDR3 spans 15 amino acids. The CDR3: CASSQVLAGMNTQYF. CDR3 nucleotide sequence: TGTGCCAGCAGCCAAGTCTTAGCGGGAATGAATACGCAGTATTTT.

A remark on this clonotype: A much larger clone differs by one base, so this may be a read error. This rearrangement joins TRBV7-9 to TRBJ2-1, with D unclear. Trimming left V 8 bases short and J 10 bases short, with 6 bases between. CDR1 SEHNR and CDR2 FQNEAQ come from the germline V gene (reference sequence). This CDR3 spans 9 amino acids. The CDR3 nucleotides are TGTGCCAGCGGCTACGAGCAGTTCTTC. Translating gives CASGYEQFF.

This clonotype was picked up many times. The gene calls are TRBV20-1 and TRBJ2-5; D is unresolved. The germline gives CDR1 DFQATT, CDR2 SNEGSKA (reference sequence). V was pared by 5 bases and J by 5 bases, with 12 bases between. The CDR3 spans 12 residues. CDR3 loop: CSAPWPAETQYF. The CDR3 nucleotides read TGCAGTGCTCCCTGGCCGGCCGAGACCCAGTACTTC.

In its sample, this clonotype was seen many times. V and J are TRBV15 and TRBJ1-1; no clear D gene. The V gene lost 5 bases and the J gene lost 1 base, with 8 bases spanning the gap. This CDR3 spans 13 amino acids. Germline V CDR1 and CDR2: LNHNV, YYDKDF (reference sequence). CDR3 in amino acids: CATSVQRNTEAFF. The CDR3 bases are TGTGCCACCAGCGTACAGAGGAACACTGAAGCTTTCTTT.

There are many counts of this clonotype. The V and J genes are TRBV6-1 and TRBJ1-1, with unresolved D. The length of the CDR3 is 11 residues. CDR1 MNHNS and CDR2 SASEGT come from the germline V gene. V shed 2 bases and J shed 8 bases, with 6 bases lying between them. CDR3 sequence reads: CASSEKGEAFF. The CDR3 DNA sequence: TGTGCCAGCAGTGAAAAGGGCGAAGCTTTCTTT.

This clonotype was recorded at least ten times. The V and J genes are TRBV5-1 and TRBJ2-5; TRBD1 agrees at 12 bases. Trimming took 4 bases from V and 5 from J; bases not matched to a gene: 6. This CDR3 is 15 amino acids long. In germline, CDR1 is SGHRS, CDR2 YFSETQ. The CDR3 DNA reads TGCGCCAGCAGCGGGGGACAGGGGGCTTGGGAGACCCAGTACTTC. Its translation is CASSGGQGAWETQYF.

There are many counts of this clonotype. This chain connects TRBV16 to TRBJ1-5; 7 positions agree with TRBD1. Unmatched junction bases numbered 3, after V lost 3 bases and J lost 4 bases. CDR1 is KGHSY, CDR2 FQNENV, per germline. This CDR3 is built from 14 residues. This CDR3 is CASSHPGGNQPQHF. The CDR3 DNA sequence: TGTGCCAGCAGCCACCCAGGGGGAAATCAGCCCCAGCATTTT.

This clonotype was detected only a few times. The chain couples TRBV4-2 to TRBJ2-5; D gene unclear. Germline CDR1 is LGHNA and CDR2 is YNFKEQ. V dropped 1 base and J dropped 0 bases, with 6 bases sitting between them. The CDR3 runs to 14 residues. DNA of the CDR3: TGTGCCAGCAGCCAAGGGTCTAACCAAGAGACCCAGTACTTC. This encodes CASSQGSNQETQYF.

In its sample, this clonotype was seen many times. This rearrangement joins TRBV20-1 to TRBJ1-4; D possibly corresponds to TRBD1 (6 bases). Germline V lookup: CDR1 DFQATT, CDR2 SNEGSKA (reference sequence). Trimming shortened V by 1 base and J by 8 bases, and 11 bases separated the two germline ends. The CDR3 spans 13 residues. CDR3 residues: CSARGGAGEKLFF. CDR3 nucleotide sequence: TGCAGTGCTAGAGGGGGGGCTGGAGAAAAACTGTTTTTT.

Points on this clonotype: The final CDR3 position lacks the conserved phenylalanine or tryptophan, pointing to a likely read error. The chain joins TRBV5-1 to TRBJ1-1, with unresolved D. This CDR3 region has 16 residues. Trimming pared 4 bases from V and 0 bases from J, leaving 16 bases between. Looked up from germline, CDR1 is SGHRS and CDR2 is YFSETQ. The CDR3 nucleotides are TGCGCCAGCAGCCTAACCGGACGGTTCATGAACACTGAAGCTTTCTCT. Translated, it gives CASSLTGRFMNTEAFS.

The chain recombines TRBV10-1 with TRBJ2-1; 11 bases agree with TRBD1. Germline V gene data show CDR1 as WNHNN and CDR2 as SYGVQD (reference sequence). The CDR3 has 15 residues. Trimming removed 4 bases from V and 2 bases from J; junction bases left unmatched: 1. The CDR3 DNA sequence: TGCGCCAGCAGTGGGGGACAGGGGGCCTACAATGAGCAGTTCTTC. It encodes CASSGGQGAYNEQFF.

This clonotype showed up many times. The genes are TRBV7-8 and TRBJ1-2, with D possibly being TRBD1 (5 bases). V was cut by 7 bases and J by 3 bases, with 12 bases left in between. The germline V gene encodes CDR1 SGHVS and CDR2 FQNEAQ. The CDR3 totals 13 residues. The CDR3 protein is CASTQGADYGYTF. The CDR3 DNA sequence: TGTGCCAGCACCCAAGGGGCCGACTATGGCTACACCTTC.

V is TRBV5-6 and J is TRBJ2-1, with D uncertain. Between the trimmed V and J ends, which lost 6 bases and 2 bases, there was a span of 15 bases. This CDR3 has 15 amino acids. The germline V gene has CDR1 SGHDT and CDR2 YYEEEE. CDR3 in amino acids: CASTPGPLPYNEQFF. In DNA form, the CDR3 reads TGTGCCAGCACCCCGGGTCCCTTGCCCTACAATGAGCAGTTCTTC.

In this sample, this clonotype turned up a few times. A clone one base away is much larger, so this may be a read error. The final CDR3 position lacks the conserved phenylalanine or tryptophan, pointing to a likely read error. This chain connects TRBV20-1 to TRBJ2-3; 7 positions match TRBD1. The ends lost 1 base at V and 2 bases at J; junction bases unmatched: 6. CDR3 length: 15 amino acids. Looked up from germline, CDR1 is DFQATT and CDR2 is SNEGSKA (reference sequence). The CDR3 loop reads CSARVPQGNTDTQYS. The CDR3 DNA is TGCAGTGCTAGAGTTCCACAGGGGAACACAGATACGCAGTATTCT.

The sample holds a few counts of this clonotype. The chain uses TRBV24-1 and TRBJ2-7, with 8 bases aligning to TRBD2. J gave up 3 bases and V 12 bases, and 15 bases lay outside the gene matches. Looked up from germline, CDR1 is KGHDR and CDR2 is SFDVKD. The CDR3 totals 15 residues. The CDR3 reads CAPLVGGGTNYEQYF. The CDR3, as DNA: TGTGCCCCCTTAGTTGGCGGGGGGACCAACTACGAGCAGTACTTC.

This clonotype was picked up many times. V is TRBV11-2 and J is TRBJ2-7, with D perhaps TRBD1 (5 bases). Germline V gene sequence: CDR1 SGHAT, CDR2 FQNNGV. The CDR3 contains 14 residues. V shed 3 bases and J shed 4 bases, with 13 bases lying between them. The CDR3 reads CASSLSRQGYEQYF. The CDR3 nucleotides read TGTGCCAGCAGCTTGTCTCGTCAGGGTTACGAGCAGTACTTC.